The sequence of this TCR beta chain was determined in a study of cytomegalovirus exposure and HLA in healthy donors. Overall study results and limits: A later look showed TCR association rates differing by HLA locus, highest for DRB1 and lowest for HLA-C. Rare TCR sequences dominated, though some public TCRs recurred in many donors.

The PCR contained 60 Vbeta and 13 Jbeta primers. Here immunoSEQ multiplex PCR was the method, and the copy in TCRdb shows in-frame clones only, minus some. The table has over 200,000 clones, over 75% seen once. Trimming took off 2 bases at V and 0 bases at J, with 11 bases between the two ends. Germline-derived CDR1 and CDR2 are MNHNS and SASEGT. This CDR3 is built from 16 residues. With regard to this clone: What it recognizes is unknown.

The sequence came from a human donor in good health. V and J are TRBV6-1 and TRBJ1-5; no firm D call. The sample taken for sequencing was PBMCs. The CDR3 DNA is TGTGCCAGCAGTGAACTAAGTCTGTATAGCAATCAGCCCCAGCATTTT. Protein product: CASSELSLYSNQPQHF.